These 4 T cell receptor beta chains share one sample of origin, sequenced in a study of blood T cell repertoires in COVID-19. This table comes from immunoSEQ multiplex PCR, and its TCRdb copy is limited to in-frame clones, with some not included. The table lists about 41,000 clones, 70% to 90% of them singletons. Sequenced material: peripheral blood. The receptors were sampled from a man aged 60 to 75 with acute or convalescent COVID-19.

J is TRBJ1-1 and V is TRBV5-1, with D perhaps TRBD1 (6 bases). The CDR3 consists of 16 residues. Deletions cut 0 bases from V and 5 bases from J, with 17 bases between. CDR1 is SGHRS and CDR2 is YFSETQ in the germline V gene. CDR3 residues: CASSLEAYREGTEAFF. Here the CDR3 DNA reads TGCGCCAGCAGCTTGGAGGCTTACAGGGAGGGAACTGAAGCTTTCTTT.

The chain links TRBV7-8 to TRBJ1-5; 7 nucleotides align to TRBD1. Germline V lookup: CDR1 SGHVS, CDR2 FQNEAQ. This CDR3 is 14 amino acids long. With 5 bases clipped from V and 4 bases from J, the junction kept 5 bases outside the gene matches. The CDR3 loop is CASSRDRANQPQHF. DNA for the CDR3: TGTGCCAGCAGCCGGGACAGAGCAAATCAGCCCCAGCATTTT.

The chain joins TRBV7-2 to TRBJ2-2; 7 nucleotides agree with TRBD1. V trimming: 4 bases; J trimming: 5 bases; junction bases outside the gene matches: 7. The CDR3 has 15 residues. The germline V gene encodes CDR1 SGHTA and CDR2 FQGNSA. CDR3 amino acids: CASSSRGQPTGELFF. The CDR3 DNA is TGTGCCAGCAGCTCGAGGGGACAGCCGACCGGGGAGCTGTTTTTT. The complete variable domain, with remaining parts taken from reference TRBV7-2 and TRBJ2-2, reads GAGVSQSPSNKVTEKGKDVELRCDPISGHTALYWYRQSLGQGLEFLIYFQGNSAPDKSGLPSDRFSAERTGGSVSTLTIQRTQQEDSAVYLCASSSRGQPTGELFFGEGSRLTVL.

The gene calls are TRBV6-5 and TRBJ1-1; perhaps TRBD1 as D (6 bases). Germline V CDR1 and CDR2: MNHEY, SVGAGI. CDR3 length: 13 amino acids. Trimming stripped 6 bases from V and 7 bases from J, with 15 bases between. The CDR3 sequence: CASRRQGSNEAFF. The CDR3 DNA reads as TGTGCCAGCAGAAGGCAGGGGTCTAATGAAGCTTTCTTT.